A selection of T cell receptor beta chains follows, all from one sample in a study of T cell repertoires in cytomegalovirus infection. Via MiXCR, TCRdb re-called the reads, giving one row per CDR3 protein. The repertoire holds nearly 550,000 distinct CDR3 sequences, more than 15% seen once, with more than 20% in the top ten. Sequences were obtained from CD8+ T cells from PBMCs. The receptors were gathered from a human donor in good health (CMV status not recorded). Some clones in this sample may be carry-over from other donors' samples. Both conserved end residues are part of each CDR3. The order of the fields is J gene, V gene, D gene, CDR3 length, CDR3 protein. The D gene is left open where the match is weak.

j_gene: TRBJ1-5; v_gene: TRBV27; d_gene: -; len: 11; CDR3aa: CASSEGGPQHF
j_gene: TRBJ2-2; v_gene: TRBV11-2; d_gene: -; len: 14; CDR3aa: CVSSLDRNTGELFF
j_gene: TRBJ2-5; v_gene: TRBV28; d_gene: TRBD2; len: 14; CDR3aa: CASTSPGRRETQYF
j_gene: TRBJ1-1; v_gene: TRBV7-6; d_gene: -; len: 15; CDR3aa: CASSFDSLMNTEAFF
j_gene: TRBJ1-5; v_gene: TRBV4-1; d_gene: -; len: 15; CDR3aa: CASSQATMGNQPQHF
j_gene: TRBJ1-2; v_gene: TRBV7-3; d_gene: -; len: 16; CDR3aa: CASSLTGSDSQGGYTF
j_gene: TRBJ1-2; v_gene: TRBV24-1; d_gene: -; len: 13; CDR3aa: CATSDESGKGYTF
j_gene: TRBJ2-7; v_gene: TRBV15; d_gene: TRBD1; len: 15; CDR3aa: CATSTPQGTSYEQYF
j_gene: TRBJ1-2; v_gene: TRBV14; d_gene: -; len: 13; CDR3aa: CASSQGTGNGYTF
j_gene: TRBJ2-3; v_gene: TRBV9; d_gene: -; len: 15; CDR3aa: CASSVDLSWTQQQYF
j_gene: TRBJ2-7; v_gene: TRBV29-1; d_gene: TRBD2; len: 12; CDR3aa: CSGLGLAGEQYF
j_gene: TRBJ2-1; v_gene: TRBV11-2; d_gene: -; len: 15; CDR3aa: CASSLLVIPFNEQFF
j_gene: TRBJ2-7; v_gene: TRBV6-1; d_gene: -; len: 12; CDR3aa: CASLTELYEQYF
j_gene: TRBJ1-1; v_gene: TRBV19; d_gene: -; len: 17; CDR3aa: CASSTDRQGSVNTEAFF
j_gene: TRBJ1-2; v_gene: TRBV7-9; d_gene: -; len: 16; CDR3aa: CASSLARGTSNYGYTF
j_gene: TRBJ2-7; v_gene: TRBV7-6; d_gene: TRBD2; len: 17; CDR3aa: CASSLEGTRGRAYEQYF
j_gene: TRBJ1-2; v_gene: TRBV20-1; d_gene: -; len: 13; CDR3aa: CSANSDRSYGYTF
j_gene: TRBJ2-3; v_gene: TRBV28; d_gene: -; len: 15; CDR3aa: CASSSPGPHTDTQYF
j_gene: TRBJ2-1; v_gene: TRBV27; d_gene: TRBD1; len: 16; CDR3aa: CASSSHQGVSYNEQFF
j_gene: TRBJ2-2; v_gene: TRBV19; d_gene: -; len: 17; CDR3aa: CASSIPPGPQNTGELFF
j_gene: TRBJ2-7; v_gene: TRBV11-2; d_gene: -; len: 17; CDR3aa: CASRPVLQGRGVYETYF
j_gene: TRBJ1-5; v_gene: TRBV5-1; d_gene: TRBD1; len: 13; CDR3aa: CASSSTGEQPQHF
j_gene: TRBJ2-7; v_gene: TRBV7-6; d_gene: -; len: 15; CDR3aa: CASSEEGGRTHEQYF
j_gene: TRBJ2-1; v_gene: TRBV20-1; d_gene: TRBD2; len: 14; CDR3aa: CSATRLAGGNEQFF
j_gene: TRBJ2-5; v_gene: TRBV3-1; d_gene: -; len: 15; CDR3aa: CASSQRQAPKETQYF
j_gene: TRBJ2-7; v_gene: TRBV11-2; d_gene: -; len: 16; CDR3aa: CASSSPPGHAFYEQYF
j_gene: TRBJ2-1; v_gene: TRBV28; d_gene: TRBD1; len: 17; CDR3aa: CASSLEEIRTGYNEQFF
j_gene: TRBJ1-2; v_gene: TRBV3-1; d_gene: -; len: 14; CDR3aa: CASSQVSGTDGYTF
j_gene: TRBJ2-7; v_gene: TRBV11-2; d_gene: -; len: 15; CDR3aa: CASPAPGAAHYEQYF
j_gene: TRBJ2-2; v_gene: TRBV7-9; d_gene: -; len: 16; CDR3aa: CASSPLDRTNTGELFF
j_gene: TRBJ1-6; v_gene: TRBV3-1; d_gene: TRBD1; len: 15; CDR3aa: CASSPGTGLNSPLHF
j_gene: TRBJ2-5; v_gene: TRBV7-2; d_gene: -; len: 15; CDR3aa: CASSSEEAPRETQYF
j_gene: TRBJ2-7; v_gene: TRBV7-9; d_gene: TRBD2; len: 17; CDR3aa: CASSPLLTSDRDYEQYF
j_gene: TRBJ2-1; v_gene: TRBV7-6; d_gene: -; len: 16; CDR3aa: CASSLVRFSYYNEKFF
j_gene: TRBJ2-3; v_gene: TRBV7-3; d_gene: -; len: 13; CDR3aa: CASRGTSTDTQYF
j_gene: TRBJ2-1; v_gene: TRBV12-5; d_gene: -; len: 14; CDR3aa: CASGLGLGYNEQFF
j_gene: TRBJ1-1; v_gene: TRBV7-3; d_gene: -; len: 14; CDR3aa: CASSPQLPNAEAFF